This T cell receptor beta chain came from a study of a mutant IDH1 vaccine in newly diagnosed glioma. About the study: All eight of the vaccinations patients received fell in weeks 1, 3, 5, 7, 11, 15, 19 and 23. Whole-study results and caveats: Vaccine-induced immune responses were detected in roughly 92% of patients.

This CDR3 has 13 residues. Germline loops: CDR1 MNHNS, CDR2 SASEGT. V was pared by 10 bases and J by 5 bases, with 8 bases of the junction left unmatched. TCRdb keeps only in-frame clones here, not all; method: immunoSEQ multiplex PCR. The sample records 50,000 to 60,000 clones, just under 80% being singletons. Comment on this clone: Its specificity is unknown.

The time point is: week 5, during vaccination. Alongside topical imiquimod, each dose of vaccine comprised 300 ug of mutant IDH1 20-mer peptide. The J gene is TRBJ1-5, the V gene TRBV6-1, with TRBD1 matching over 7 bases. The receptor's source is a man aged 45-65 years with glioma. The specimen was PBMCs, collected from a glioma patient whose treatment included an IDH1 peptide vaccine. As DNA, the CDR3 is TGTGCCACCGGAGAGGGGGCCCATCAGCCCCAGCATTTT. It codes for CATGEGAHQPQHF.